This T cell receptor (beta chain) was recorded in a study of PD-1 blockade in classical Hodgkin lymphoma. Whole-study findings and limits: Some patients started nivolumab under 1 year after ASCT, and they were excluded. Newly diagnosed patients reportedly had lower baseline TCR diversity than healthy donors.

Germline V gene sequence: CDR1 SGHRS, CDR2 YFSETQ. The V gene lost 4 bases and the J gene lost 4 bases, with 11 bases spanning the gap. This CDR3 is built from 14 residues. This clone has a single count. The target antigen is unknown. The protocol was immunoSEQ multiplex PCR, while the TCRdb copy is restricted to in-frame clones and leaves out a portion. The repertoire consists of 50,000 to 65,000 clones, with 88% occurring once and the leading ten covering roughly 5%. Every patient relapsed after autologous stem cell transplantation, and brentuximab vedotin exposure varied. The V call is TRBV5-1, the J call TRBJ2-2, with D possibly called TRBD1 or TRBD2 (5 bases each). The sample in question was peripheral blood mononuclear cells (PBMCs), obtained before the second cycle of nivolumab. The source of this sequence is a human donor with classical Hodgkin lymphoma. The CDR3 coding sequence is TGCGCCAGCAGCCAAGAGGGGAGCACCGGGGAGCTGTTTTTT. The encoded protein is CASSQEGSTGELFF. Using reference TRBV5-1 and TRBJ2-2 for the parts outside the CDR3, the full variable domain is KAGVTQTPRYLIKTRGQQVTLSCSPISGHRSVSWYQQTPGQGLQFLFEYFSETQRNKGNFPGRFSGRQFSNSRSEMNVSTLELGDSALYLCASSQEGSTGELFFGEGSRLTVL.